Shown below are 11 T cell receptor beta chains from a single sample sequenced in a study of identical twins. One entry per CDR3 protein, called by TCRdb with MiXCR from the 5' RACE reads. The table records 1.5 million or so distinct CDR3 sequences, under 35% of them present only once. The sequencing sample was made of cord blood. The receptor set was obtained from a newborn girl in good health.

The chain recombines TRBV5-1 with TRBJ1-1, with no clear D. The V end was cut by 4 bases, the J end by 8 bases, with 15 bases between. CDR3 length equals 13 residues. Germline V gene data show CDR1 as SGHRS and CDR2 as YFSETQ. CDR3 amino acids: CASSVAGPSEAFF. CDR3 nucleotides: TGCGCCAGCAGCGTCGCAGGCCCATCGGAAGCTTTCTTT. Combining the CDR3 with reference TRBV5-1 and TRBJ1-1 gives the whole variable domain KAGVTQTPRYLIKTRGQQVTLSCSPISGHRSVSWYQQTPGQGLQFLFEYFSETQRNKGNFPGRFSGRQFSNSRSEMNVSTLELGDSALYLCASSVAGPSEAFFGQGTRLTVV.

Comments on this clonotype: A read error may account for a junction end that differs from germline. The V and J genes are TRBV7-2 and TRBJ2-5, with D possibly matching TRBD2 (5 bases). The CDR3 has 15 amino acids. CDR1 is SGHTA, CDR2 FQGNSA, per germline. The CDR3 reads CVSSLAQSRRETQYF. As DNA, the CDR3 is TGTGTCAGCAGCTTAGCGCAGTCGAGGCGAGAGACCCAGTACTTC.

This clonotype was detected only a few times. The chain is built from TRBV29-1 and TRBJ2-7; the D gene is possibly TRBD2 (6 bases). This CDR3 region has 11 residues. V lost 7 bases and J 3 bases, leaving 10 bases between the germline ends. Germline CDR1 SQVTM, CDR2 ANQGSEA. CDR3 residues: CSADGGYEQYF. CDR3 nucleotides: TGCAGCGCGGACGGGGGCTACGAGCAGTACTTC.

This clonotype came up many times. The chain carries TRBV29-1 and TRBJ2-3, with 7 positions matching TRBD1. Germline V gene data show CDR1 as SQVTM and CDR2 as ANQGSEA. This CDR3 contains 11 residues. Unmatched junction bases numbered 10, after V lost 5 bases and J lost 14 bases. The CDR3 loop reads CSVTGTAFWYF. In nucleotides, the CDR3 is TGCAGCGTTACCGGGACAGCCTTCTGGTATTTT.

The chain carries TRBV5-1 and TRBJ2-2; no firm D call. The V end lost 3 bases, the J end lost 3 bases, and 6 bases lay between the germline ends. The CDR3 spans 13 residues. Germline CDR1 and CDR2: SGHRS and YFSETQ. Here the CDR3 DNA reads TGCGCCAGCAGCTGGACCTACACCGGGGAGCTGTTTTTT. It yields the protein CASSWTYTGELFF. The complete variable domain, with remaining parts taken from reference TRBV5-1 and TRBJ2-2, reads KAGVTQTPRYLIKTRGQQVTLSCSPISGHRSVSWYQQTPGQGLQFLFEYFSETQRNKGNFPGRFSGRQFSNSRSEMNVSTLELGDSALYLCASSWTYTGELFFGEGSRLTVL.

The chain carries TRBV5-6 and TRBJ2-3; possible D gene TRBD2, 6 bases. Trimming left V 0 bases short and J 6 bases short, with 14 bases between. The CDR3 contains 15 residues. In germline, CDR1 is SGHDT, CDR2 YYEEEE. This CDR3 is CASSLVNGGVDTQYF. CDR3 DNA: TGTGCCAGCAGCTTGGTCAACGGCGGGGTCGATACGCAGTATTTT. The full variable domain, its missing parts supplied by reference TRBV5-6 and TRBJ2-3, is DAGVTQSPTHLIKTRGQQVTLRCSPKSGHDTVSWYQQALGQGPQFIFQYYEEEERQRGNFPDRFSGHQFPNYSSELNVNALLLGDSALYLCASSLVNGGVDTQYFGPGTRLTVL.

V is TRBV12-5 and J is TRBJ2-1, with 11 positions matching TRBD2. The junction had 14 bases not matched to a gene; V was cut back by 5 bases and J by 8 bases. The CDR3 sequence is 17 residues long. Germline CDR1 reads LGHNT; CDR2 reads FRNRAP. In DNA form, the CDR3 reads TGTGCTAGTGGTATTGGGACTAGCGGCCAGCTCCTCGATGAGCAGTTCTTC. Protein sequence: CASGIGTSGQLLDEQFF.

This clonotype has more than one count but fewer than ten. The chain has TRBV20-1 and TRBJ1-2; no reliable D call. CDR1 DFQATT and CDR2 SNEGSKA come from the germline V gene (reference sequence). The CDR3 spans 10 residues. V lost 3 bases to trimming and J lost 8 bases, with 7 bases between them. The CDR3 region has the DNA TGCAGTGCTAGCGTTAAGGGCTACACCTTC. Its translation: CSASVKGYTF.

V is TRBV5-1 and J is TRBJ1-1; D uncertain. Germline values: CDR1 SGHRS, CDR2 YFSETQ. V dropped 0 bases and J dropped 1 base, with 13 bases sitting between them. This CDR3 spans 16 amino acids. The CDR3 protein is CASSLARRPTNTEAFF. CDR3 DNA sequence: TGCGCCAGCAGCTTGGCCCGTCGACCGACGAACACTGAAGCTTTCTTT.

A note on this clonotype: At one end, the junction sequence differs from germline, possibly due to a read error. This chain connects TRBV5-1 to TRBJ2-3; TRBD1 or TRBD2 may be the D gene (6 bases each). Germline CDR1 reads SGHRS; CDR2 reads YFSETQ. The CDR3 loop spans 14 amino acids. Here the CDR3 DNA reads TGCGTCAGCAGCTTGGCCGGGGGCGCAGATACGCAGTATTTT. It encodes CVSSLAGGADTQYF.

The CDR3 protein is CASSLGHQPYEQYF. In DNA form, the CDR3 reads TGCGCCAGCAGCTTGGGACACCAACCTTACGAGCAGTACTTC. The J gene is TRBJ2-7, the V gene TRBV5-1; no definite D call. This CDR3 comprises 14 residues. Deletions cut 0 bases from V and 4 bases from J, with 11 bases between. Germline V lookup: CDR1 SGHRS, CDR2 YFSETQ.